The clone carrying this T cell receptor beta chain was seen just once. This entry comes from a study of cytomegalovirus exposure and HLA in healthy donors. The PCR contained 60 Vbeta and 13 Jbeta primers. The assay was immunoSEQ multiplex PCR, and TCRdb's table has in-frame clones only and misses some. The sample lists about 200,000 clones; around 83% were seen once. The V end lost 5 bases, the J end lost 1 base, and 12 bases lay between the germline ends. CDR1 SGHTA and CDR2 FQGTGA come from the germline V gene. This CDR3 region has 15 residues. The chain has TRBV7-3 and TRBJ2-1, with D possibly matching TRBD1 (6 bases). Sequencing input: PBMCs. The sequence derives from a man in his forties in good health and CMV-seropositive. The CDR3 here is CASSNKRGSYNEQFF. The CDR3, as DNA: TGTGCCAGCAGCAATAAAAGGGGGTCCTACAATGAGCAGTTCTTC.